The TCR beta chain described here comes from a study of OX40 agonist ivuxolimab in advanced cancers. Study-wide context: Patients receiving dose escalation had hepatocellular carcinoma, melanoma, renal cell or head and neck cancer.

Notes on the study in general: CD8+ T cells averaged more expanded clones than CD4+. Antigen specificity was not determined for the expanded peripheral T cells.

To note about this clone: No antigen is known for it.

Using immunoSEQ multiplex PCR, the repertoire was profiled, and TCRdb retains in-frame clones only, with some absent. The sample contains roughly 70,000 clones, 80% to 90% of which appear only once. The receptor comes from an adult with an advanced solid tumor such as melanoma, head and neck, liver or kidney cancer. The sample here was CD4+ or CD8+ T cells sorted from blood, taken in a trial of the OX40 agonist ivuxolimab.

CDR3 DNA sequence: TGTGCCAGCAGCCCAGAGGGTAGGGGTGGCCGAAACTACGAGCAGTACTTC. Translated, it gives CASSPEGRGGRNYEQYF. The V and J genes are TRBV9 and TRBJ2-7; tentatively, D is TRBD1 or TRBD2 (5 bases each). The V end was cut by 4 bases, the J end by 3 bases, with 23 bases between. The CDR3 extends over 17 amino acids. Germline V CDR1 and CDR2: SGDLS, YYNGEE.